This T cell receptor (beta chain) was captured in a study of blood T cell repertoires in COVID-19. Study-wide background: COVID-19 samples, acute and convalescent, were from the United States, Italy and Spain.

Participants were placed into cohorts based on the clinical history they reported. Assay: immunoSEQ multiplex PCR; the TCRdb copy retains only in-frame clones and omits some. Of 250,000 or so clones detected, about nine tenths appear once; the ten largest clones hold roughly 2.6%. Only one count was recorded for this clone. Trimming pared 3 bases from V and 1 base from J, leaving 9 bases between. CDR1 and CDR2 from the germline V gene are MNHEY and SMNVEV (reference sequence). The CDR3 length is 14 residues. The material sequenced was PBMCs or T cells enriched from blood (not recorded which). The chain recombines TRBV27 with TRBJ1-1; D perhaps matches TRBD1 (6 bases). The source is a woman aged 30 to 39 with acute COVID-19. CDR3 protein: CASSFRRGNTEAFF. DNA for the CDR3: TGTGCCAGCAGTTTCCGCAGGGGGAACACTGAAGCTTTCTTT.